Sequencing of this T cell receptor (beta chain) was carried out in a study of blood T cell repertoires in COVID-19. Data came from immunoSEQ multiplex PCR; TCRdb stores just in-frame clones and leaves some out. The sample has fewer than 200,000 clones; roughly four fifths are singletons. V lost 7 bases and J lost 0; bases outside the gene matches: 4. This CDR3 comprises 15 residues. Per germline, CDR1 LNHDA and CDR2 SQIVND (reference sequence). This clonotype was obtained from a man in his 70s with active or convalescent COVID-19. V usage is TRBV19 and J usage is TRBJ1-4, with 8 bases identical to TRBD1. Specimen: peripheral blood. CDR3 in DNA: TGTGCCAGTATCCCACAGGGGGCAACTAATGAAAAACTGTTTTTT. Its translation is CASIPQGATNEKLFF.